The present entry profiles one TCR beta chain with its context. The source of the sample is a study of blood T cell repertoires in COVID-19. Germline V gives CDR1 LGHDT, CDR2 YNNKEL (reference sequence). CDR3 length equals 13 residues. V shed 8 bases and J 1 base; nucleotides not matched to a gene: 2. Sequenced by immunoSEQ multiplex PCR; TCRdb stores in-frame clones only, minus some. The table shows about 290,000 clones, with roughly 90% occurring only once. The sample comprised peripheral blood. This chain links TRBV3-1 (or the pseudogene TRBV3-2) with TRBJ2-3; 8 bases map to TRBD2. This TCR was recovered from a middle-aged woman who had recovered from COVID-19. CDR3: CASVTSGTDTQYF. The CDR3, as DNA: TGTGCCAGCGTGACTAGCGGCACAGATACGCAGTATTTT.